The rows below give T cell receptor beta chains drawn from one sample of a study of cytomegalovirus exposure and HLA in healthy donors. Only in-frame clones appear in the TCRdb table, and some are missing; sequencing was by immunoSEQ multiplex PCR. This table has 180,000 or so clones, around 78% appearing once. Source material: PBMCs. The receptors derive from a man aged 18 to 35 in good health and CMV-seronegative. Both conserved end residues are trimmed from each CDR3. The order of the fields is J gene, V gene, CDR3 protein.

J: TRBJ1-2
V: TRBV28
CDR3: ASSLFARRPGGYT

J: TRBJ1-4
V: TRBV15
CDR3: ATSRDLWTGNEKLF

J: TRBJ1-1
V: TRBV9
CDR3: ASSVGFGTEAF

J: TRBJ1-3
V: TRBV7-2
CDR3: ASSLDRRGPGNTIY

J: TRBJ2-7
V: TRBV6-6
CDR3: ASSSGTALSYEQY

J: TRBJ1-1
V: TRBV9
CDR3: ASSTRGLNTEAF

J: TRBJ2-7
V: TRBV5-4
CDR3: ASSLDSSSYEQY

J: TRBJ1-1
V: TRBV29-1
CDR3: SVPRANTEAF

J: TRBJ1-2
V: TRBV6-1
CDR3: ASSQGPGQGARGYT

J: TRBJ2-3
V: TRBV5-4
CDR3: ASSLGIPGGDTQY

J: TRBJ2-7
V: TRBV6-5
CDR3: ASSYVNRFYEQY

J: TRBJ2-2
V: TRBV5-4
CDR3: ASSLRGLGSGGGAGELF

J: TRBJ2-3
V: TRBV6-5
CDR3: ASRQAGGPPDTQY

J: TRBJ2-2
V: TRBV9
CDR3: ASSVGTGDTGELF

J: TRBJ2-2
V: TRBV7-9
CDR3: APGGTGATGELF

J: TRBJ2-7
V: TRBV6-1
CDR3: ASSEPGEQY

J: TRBJ1-2
V: TRBV5-4
CDR3: ASSLQGSGGYT

J: TRBJ1-6
V: TRBV4-2
CDR3: ASSQPEGDSPLH